Presented here are 5 T cell receptor beta chains from one specimen sequenced in a study of Tregs in tolerant kidney transplant recipients. Mixed chimerism was transient after nonmyeloablative marrow transplants from related graft donors. This table comes from immunoSEQ multiplex PCR, and its TCRdb copy is limited to in-frame clones, with some not included. Here the sample spans 95,000 or so clones, 80% to 95% being singletons. The specimen comprised CD4+ T cells from blood (PBMCs), sampled 12 months after the transplant. These receptors all stem from a human patient who received a combined kidney and bone marrow transplant. Some of these T cells may belong to the graft donor.

This chain connects TRBV7-2 to TRBJ2-7; no clear D. Germline CDR1 is SGHTA and CDR2 is FQGNSA. There are 15 residues in the CDR3. Trimming stripped 2 bases from V and 0 bases from J, with 11 bases between. The DNA for the CDR3 is TGTGCCAGCAGCTTACAGCCAGCGCCCTCCTACGAGCAGTACTTC. Translated, it gives CASSLQPAPSYEQYF.

This clone has just one count. The genes are TRBV19 and TRBJ2-1, with D possibly being TRBD2 (5 bases). Germline V gene data show CDR1 as LNHDA and CDR2 as SQIVND (reference sequence). The CDR3 is 16 residues long. Trimming left V 1 base short and J 9 bases short, with 19 bases between. The CDR3 bases are TGTGCCAGTAGTATAGGGGTAGGAGGTTCATACGGTGAGCAGTTCTTC. This encodes CASSIGVGGSYGEQFF.

V and J are TRBV11-2 and TRBJ2-5, with TRBD1 matching 10 bases. The V gene end was trimmed by 1 base and the J gene end by 4 bases; junction bases not matched to a gene: 9. The length of the CDR3 is 17 residues. Germline V CDR1 and CDR2: SGHAT, FQNNGV. The CDR3 DNA sequence: TGTGCCAGCAGCTTAGGGACAGGGGGGAAAAGCGCAGAGACCCAGTACTTC. Translation: CASSLGTGGKSAETQYF.

This rearrangement joins TRBV5-1 to TRBJ1-4; 7 bases map to TRBD1. CDR1 and CDR2 (germline): SGHRS, YFSETQ. The CDR3 totals 13 residues. V was clipped by 0 bases and J by 7 bases; unmatched bases: 0. The CDR3 is CASSLGQGEKLFF. The CDR3 DNA follows: TGCGCCAGCAGCTTGGGACAGGGTGAAAAACTGTTTTTT.

This clone has only one observation. The chain carries TRBV5-1 and TRBJ2-2; TRBD2 matches 10 bases. CDR3 length: 16 amino acids. V gave up 1 base and J gave up 3 bases; unmatched junction bases: 3. Per the germline V gene, CDR1 is SGHRS and CDR2 is YFSETQ. The CDR3 protein is CASSLFLAGDTGELFF. CDR3 DNA: TGCGCCAGCAGCTTGTTTCTAGCGGGGGACACCGGGGAGCTGTTTTTT.